A selection of T cell receptor beta chains follows, all from one sample in a study of cytomegalovirus exposure and HLA in healthy donors. The protocol was immunoSEQ multiplex PCR, while the TCRdb copy is restricted to in-frame clones and leaves out a portion. Among 200,000 to 250,000 clones listed, 80% to 85% were seen once. Sequencing was done on a sample of PBMCs. These receptors were obtained from a woman in her 30s in good health and CMV-seropositive. CDR3s include the opening cysteine and the closing phenylalanine or tryptophan. The order of the fields is J gene, V gene, D gene, clone size, CDR3 protein, CDR3 DNA. D genes are given only for firm matches. Clone size is given for some rows only: seen once, a few or many times, or a class if the clone is expanded.

>TRBJ2-5|TRBV9|NA|NA
CASSVGAGSQETQYF
TGTGCCAGCAGCGTAGGGGCGGGCTCCCAAGAGACCCAGTACTTC
>TRBJ1-1|TRBV5-4|NA|NA
CASSLILGVNTEAFF
TGTGCCAGCAGCTTGATCCTCGGGGTGAACACTGAAGCTTTCTTT
>TRBJ2-1|TRBV30|TRBD1|NA
CAWSGQGSYNEQFF
TGTGCCTGGAGTGGACAGGGCTCCTACAATGAGCAGTTCTTC
>TRBJ2-7|TRBV30|TRBD1|NA
CAWDRGGYEQYF
TGTGCCTGGGACAGGGGAGGCTACGAGCAGTACTTC
>TRBJ1-2|TRBV27|TRBD1|once
CASSSYLRQGRFYGYTF
TGTGCCAGCAGTTCGTACCTCAGACAGGGAAGGTTCTATGGCTACACCTTC
>TRBJ2-3|TRBV28|TRBD2|NA
CASTIAGSTDTQYF
TGTGCCAGCACTATAGCGGGGAGCACAGATACGCAGTATTTT
>TRBJ2-7|TRBV5-1|NA|NA
CASSHGLTYEQYF
TGCGCCAGCAGCCACGGACTGACCTACGAGCAGTACTTC
>TRBJ1-2|TRBV25-1|TRBD1|few
CASGRTGSNYGYTF
TGTGCCAGCGGAAGGACAGGCTCTAACTATGGCTACACCTTC
>TRBJ2-5|TRBV2|NA|NA
CASSVGIQTQYF
TGTGCCAGCAGTGTGGGGATCCAGACCCAGTACTTC
>TRBJ2-1|TRBV6-1|TRBD2|NA
CASIVDYSGNEQFF
TGTGCCAGCATCGTGGACTATAGCGGGAATGAGCAGTTCTTC
>TRBJ2-1|TRBV7-9|TRBD1|NA
CASSSIRRQGHNEQFF
TGTGCCAGCAGCTCGATAAGAAGACAGGGCCACAATGAGCAGTTCTTC
>TRBJ2-1|TRBV30|TRBD2|NA
CAWSVRKLAGVNEQFF
TGTGCCTGGAGTGTTCGAAAACTAGCGGGAGTTAATGAGCAGTTCTTC
>TRBJ2-7|TRBV5-1|TRBD2|NA
CASSPGTSGSGGQYF
TGCGCCAGCAGCCCGGGGACTAGCGGGAGCGGGGGGCAGTACTTC
>TRBJ1-1|TRBV11-3|NA|NA
CASSLIGTMNTEAFF
TGTGCCAGCAGCTTAATAGGGACCATGAACACTGAAGCTTTCTTT
>TRBJ1-5|TRBV10-3|NA|NA
CAISEVGGVGQPQHF
TGTGCCATCAGTGAGGTTGGGGGGGTAGGACAGCCCCAGCATTTT
>TRBJ1-1|TRBV27|NA|NA
CASRLNGWAEAFF
TGTGCCAGCAGATTGAATGGGTGGGCTGAAGCTTTCTTT
>TRBJ2-5|TRBV29-1|TRBD2|NA
CSVARGGGIQETQYF
TGCAGCGTTGCCCGGGGGGGCGGGATTCAAGAGACCCAGTACTTC
>TRBJ1-1|TRBV5-1|NA|NA
CASSTGVGTEAFF
TGCGCCAGCAGCACTGGGGTCGGCACTGAAGCTTTCTTT
>TRBJ1-1|TRBV11-3|NA|NA
CASSLDSWNTEAFF
TGTGCCAGCAGCTTAGATTCGTGGAACACTGAAGCTTTCTTT
>TRBJ2-2|TRBV4-3|NA|NA
CASSQEASYGRGELFF
TGCGCCAGCAGCCAAGAAGCGTCCTATGGGAGGGGGGAGCTGTTTTTT
>TRBJ1-5|TRBV2|TRBD1|NA
CASSLMTGVSNQPQHF
TGTGCCAGCAGCCTAATGACAGGGGTTAGCAATCAGCCCCAGCATTTT
>TRBJ2-3|TRBV5-4|NA|NA
CASSLRVEGNTDTQYF
TGTGCCAGCAGCTTGCGGGTTGAAGGAAACACAGATACGCAGTATTTT
>TRBJ2-1|TRBV29-1|NA|once
CSVEASYNEQFF
TGCAGCGTTGAGGCTTCCTACAATGAGCAGTTCTTC
>TRBJ2-5|TRBV28|TRBD2|NA
CASSSKLAGGGGRAAETQYF
TGTGCCAGCAGTTCTAAACTAGCGGGAGGAGGTGGGAGGGCCGCAGAGACCCAGTACTTC
>TRBJ1-1|TRBV27|NA|NA
CASSLSWVNTEAFF
TGTGCCAGCAGTTTATCATGGGTGAACACTGAAGCTTTCTTT
>TRBJ2-2|TRBV7-3|NA|NA
CASSLTSDGELFF
TGTGCCAGCAGCTTAACCTCCGACGGGGAGCTGTTTTTT
>TRBJ2-7|TRBV15|TRBD1|few
CATSRAYGTGYEQYF
TGTGCCACCAGCAGAGCTTACGGGACAGGGTACGAGCAGTACTTC
>TRBJ2-2|TRBV28|NA|once
CASSLLVNTGELFF
TGTGCCAGCAGTTTGCTAGTGAACACCGGGGAGCTGTTTTTT
>TRBJ1-2|TRBV2|NA|NA
CASRNARGSYGYTF
TGTGCCAGCAGAAACGCACGGGGCTCCTATGGCTACACCTTC
>TRBJ2-2|TRBV11-3|NA|NA
CASSLDQPRRTNTGELFF
TGTGCCAGCAGCTTAGATCAGCCCCGAAGGACCAACACCGGGGAGCTGTTTTTT
>TRBJ2-7|TRBV7-6|NA|NA
CASSLTSTGIYEQYF
TGTGCCAGCAGCTTAACTTCCACGGGCATCTACGAGCAGTACTTC
>TRBJ1-2|TRBV5-4|TRBD1|NA
CASSLQQGNYGYTF
TGTGCCAGCAGCTTGCAACAGGGGAACTATGGCTACACCTTC
>TRBJ1-5|TRBV19|TRBD1|NA
CASSRNGGTGNQPQHF
TGTGCCAGTAGTAGAAACGGGGGGACAGGGAATCAGCCCCAGCATTTT
>TRBJ2-7|TRBV30|NA|NA
CAWRKGSHLMYEQYF
TGTGCCTGGAGAAAAGGGTCCCATCTGATGTACGAGCAGTACTTC